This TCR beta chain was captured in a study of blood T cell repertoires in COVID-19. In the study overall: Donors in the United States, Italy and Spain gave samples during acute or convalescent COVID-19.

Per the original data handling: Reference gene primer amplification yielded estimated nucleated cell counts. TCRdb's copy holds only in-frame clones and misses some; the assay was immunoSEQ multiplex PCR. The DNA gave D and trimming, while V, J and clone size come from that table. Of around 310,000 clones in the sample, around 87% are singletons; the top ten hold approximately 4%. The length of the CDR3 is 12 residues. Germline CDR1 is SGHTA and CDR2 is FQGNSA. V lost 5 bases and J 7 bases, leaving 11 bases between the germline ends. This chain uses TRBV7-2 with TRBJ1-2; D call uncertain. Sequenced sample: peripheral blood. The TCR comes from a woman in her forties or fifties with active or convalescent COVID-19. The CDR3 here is CASSASRLGYTF. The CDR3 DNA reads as TGTGCCAGCAGCGCAAGCCGTCTTGGCTACACCTTC.